Sequencing of this TCR beta chain was carried out in a study of OX40 agonist ivuxolimab in advanced cancers. The method was immunoSEQ multiplex PCR; TCRdb's version includes in-frame clones alone and lacks a portion of them. The sample lists some 100,000 clones; 92% were seen once. CDR3 length equals 15 residues. Germline V gene data show CDR1 as SGHRS and CDR2 as YFSETQ. The germline V and J ends were trimmed by 2 bases and 8 bases, with 17 bases remaining between them. The rearrangement uses TRBV5-1 and TRBJ2-1; no clear D. The source material was CD4+ or CD8+ T cells sorted from blood, sampled in a trial of the OX40 agonist ivuxolimab. This TCR was sampled from an adult with an advanced solid tumor such as melanoma, head and neck, liver or kidney cancer. DNA of the CDR3: TGCGCCAGCAGCTTAAACTCTCCGTTGGACGATGAGCAGTTCTTC. Protein: CASSLNSPLDDEQFF.